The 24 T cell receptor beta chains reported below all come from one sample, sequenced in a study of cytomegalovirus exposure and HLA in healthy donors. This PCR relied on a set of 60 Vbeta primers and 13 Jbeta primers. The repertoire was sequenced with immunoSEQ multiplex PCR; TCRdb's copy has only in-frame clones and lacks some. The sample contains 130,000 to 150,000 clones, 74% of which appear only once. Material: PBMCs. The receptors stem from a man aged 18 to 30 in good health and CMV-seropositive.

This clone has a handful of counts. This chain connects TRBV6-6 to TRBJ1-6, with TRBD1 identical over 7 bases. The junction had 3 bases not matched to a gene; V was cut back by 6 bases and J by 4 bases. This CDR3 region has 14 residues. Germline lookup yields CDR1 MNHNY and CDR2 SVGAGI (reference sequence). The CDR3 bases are TGTGCCAGCAGCCCGGGACAGTATAATTCACCCCTCCACTTT. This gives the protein CASSPGQYNSPLHF.

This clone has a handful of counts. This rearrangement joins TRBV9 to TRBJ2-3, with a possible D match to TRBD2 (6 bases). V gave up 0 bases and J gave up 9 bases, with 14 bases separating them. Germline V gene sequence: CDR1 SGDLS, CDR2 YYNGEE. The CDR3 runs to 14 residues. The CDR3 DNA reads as TGTGCCAGCAGCGTAGAGGCAGCCCGGGGGACGCAGTATTTT. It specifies CASSVEAARGTQYF.

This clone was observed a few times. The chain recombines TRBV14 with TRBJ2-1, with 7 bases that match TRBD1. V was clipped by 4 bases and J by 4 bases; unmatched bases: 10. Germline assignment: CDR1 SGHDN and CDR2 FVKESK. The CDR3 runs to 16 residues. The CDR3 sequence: CASSPGPGGSYNEQFF. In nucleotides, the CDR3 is TGTGCCAGCAGCCCAGGTCCAGGGGGATCTTACAATGAGCAGTTCTTC.

CDR3 DNA: TGTGCCAGCAGCTTAGGGCCCACCGGGGAGCTGTTTTTT. Protein: CASSLGPTGELFF. The chain carries TRBV7-6 and TRBJ2-2; D is unresolved. Trimming removed 1 base from V and 4 bases from J, with 4 bases in between. CDR1 SGHVS and CDR2 FNYEAQ come from the germline V gene. This CDR3 comprises 13 residues. Based on the CDR3 plus reference TRBV7-6 and TRBJ2-2, the full variable domain is GAGVSQSPRYKVTKRGQDVALRCDPISGHVSLYWYRQALGQGPEFLTYFNYEAQQDKSGLPNDRFSAERPEGSISTLTIQRTEQRDSAMYRCASSLGPTGELFFGEGSRLTVL.

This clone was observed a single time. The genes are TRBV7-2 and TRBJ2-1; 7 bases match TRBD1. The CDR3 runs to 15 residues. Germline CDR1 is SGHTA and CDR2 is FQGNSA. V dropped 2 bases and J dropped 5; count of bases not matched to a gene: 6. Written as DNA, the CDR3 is TGTGCCAGCAGCTTAAAGGGACAGTTACACAATGAGCAGTTCTTC. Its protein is CASSLKGQLHNEQFF.

Written as DNA, the CDR3 is TGTGCCACCAGCAGAGATTTGAGGGCTGAAGCTTTCTTT. Protein: CATSRDLRAEAFF. This chain links TRBV15 with TRBJ1-1; no definite D call. The CDR3 extends over 13 amino acids. Deletions cut 0 bases from V and 6 bases from J, with 8 bases between. The germline gives CDR1 LNHNV, CDR2 YYDKDF (reference sequence).

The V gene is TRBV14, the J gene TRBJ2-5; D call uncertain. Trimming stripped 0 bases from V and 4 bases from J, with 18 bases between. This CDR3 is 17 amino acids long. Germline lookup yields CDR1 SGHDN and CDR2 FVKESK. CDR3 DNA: TGTGCCAGCAGCCAAGATTTCAGTGGCAGAGGAGTAGAGACCCAGTACTTC. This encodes CASSQDFSGRGVETQYF.

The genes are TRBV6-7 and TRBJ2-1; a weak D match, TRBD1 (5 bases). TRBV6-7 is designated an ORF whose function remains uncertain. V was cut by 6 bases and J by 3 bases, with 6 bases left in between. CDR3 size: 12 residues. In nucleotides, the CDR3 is TGTGCCAGCAGCCAGGGCTACAATGAGCAGTTCTTC. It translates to CASSQGYNEQFF.

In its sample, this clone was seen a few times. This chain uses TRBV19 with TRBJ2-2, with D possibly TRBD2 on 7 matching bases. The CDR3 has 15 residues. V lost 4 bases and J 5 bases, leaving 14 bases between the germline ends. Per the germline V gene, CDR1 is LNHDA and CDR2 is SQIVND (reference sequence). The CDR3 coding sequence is TGTGCCAGTAGTACCACGGGGGGCACAACCGGGGAGCTGTTTTTT. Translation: CASSTTGGTTGELFF.

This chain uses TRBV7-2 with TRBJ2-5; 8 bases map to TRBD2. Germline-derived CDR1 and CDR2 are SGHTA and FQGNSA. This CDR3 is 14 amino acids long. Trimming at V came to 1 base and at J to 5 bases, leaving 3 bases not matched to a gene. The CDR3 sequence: CASSLGSGVETQYF. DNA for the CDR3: TGTGCCAGCAGCTTAGGTAGCGGGGTCGAGACCCAGTACTTC.

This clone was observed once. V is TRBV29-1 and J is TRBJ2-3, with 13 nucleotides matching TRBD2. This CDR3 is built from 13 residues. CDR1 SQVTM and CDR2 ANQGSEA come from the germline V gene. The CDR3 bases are TGCTCCGGACTAGCGGGGGCCACAGATACGCAGTATTTT. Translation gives CSGLAGATDTQYF.

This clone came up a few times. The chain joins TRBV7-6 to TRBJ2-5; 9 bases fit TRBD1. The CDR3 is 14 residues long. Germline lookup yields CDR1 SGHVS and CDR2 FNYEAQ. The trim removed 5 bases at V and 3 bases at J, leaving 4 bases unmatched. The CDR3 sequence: CASSPGQGEETQYF. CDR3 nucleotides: TGTGCCAGCAGCCCGGGACAGGGCGAAGAGACCCAGTACTTC.

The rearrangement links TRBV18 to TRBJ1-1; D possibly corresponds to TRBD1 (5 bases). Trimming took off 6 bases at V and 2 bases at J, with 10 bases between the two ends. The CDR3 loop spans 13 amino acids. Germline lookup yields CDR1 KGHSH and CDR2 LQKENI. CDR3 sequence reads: CASSQDRNTEAFF. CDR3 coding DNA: TGTGCCAGCTCCCAAGACAGAAACACTGAAGCTTTCTTT.

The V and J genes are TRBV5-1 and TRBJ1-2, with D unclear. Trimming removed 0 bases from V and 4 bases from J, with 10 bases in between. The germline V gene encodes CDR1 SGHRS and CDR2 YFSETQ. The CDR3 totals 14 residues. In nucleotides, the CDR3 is TGCGCCAGCAGCTTGGAGCGGCAGTCCTATGGCTACACCTTC. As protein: CASSLERQSYGYTF.

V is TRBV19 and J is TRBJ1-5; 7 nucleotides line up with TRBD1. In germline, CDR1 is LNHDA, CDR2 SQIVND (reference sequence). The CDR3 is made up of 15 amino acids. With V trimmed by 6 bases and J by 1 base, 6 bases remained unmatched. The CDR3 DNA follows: TGTGCCAGTAGCACCACAGGGGCCAGCAATCAGCCCCAGCATTTT. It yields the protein CASSTTGASNQPQHF.

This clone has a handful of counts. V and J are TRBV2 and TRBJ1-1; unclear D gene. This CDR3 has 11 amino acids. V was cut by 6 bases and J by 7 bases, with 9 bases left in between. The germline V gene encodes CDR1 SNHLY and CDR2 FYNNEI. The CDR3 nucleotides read TGTGCCAGCAGGGAGGGTCTTGAAGCTTTCTTT. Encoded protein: CASREGLEAFF.

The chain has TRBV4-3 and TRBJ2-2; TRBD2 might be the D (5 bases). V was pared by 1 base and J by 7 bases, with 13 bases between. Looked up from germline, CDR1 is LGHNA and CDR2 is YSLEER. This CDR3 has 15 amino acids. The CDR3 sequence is CASSQVPGSLGELFF. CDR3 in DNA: TGCGCCAGCAGCCAAGTCCCGGGATCGCTCGGGGAGCTGTTTTTT.

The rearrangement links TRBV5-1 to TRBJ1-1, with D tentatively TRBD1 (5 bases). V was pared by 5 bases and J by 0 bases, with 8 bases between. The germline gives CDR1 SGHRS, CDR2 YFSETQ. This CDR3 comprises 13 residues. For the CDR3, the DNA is TGCGCCAGCAGGGACACCCTGAACACTGAAGCTTTCTTT. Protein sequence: CASRDTLNTEAFF. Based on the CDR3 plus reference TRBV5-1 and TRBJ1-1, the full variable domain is KAGVTQTPRYLIKTRGQQVTLSCSPISGHRSVSWYQQTPGQGLQFLFEYFSETQRNKGNFPGRFSGRQFSNSRSEMNVSTLELGDSALYLCASRDTLNTEAFFGQGTRLTVV.

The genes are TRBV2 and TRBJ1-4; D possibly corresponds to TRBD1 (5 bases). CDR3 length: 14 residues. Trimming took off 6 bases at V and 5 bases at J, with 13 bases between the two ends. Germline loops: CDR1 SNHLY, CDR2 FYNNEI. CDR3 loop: CASSLTVRNEKLFF. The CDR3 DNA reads TGTGCCAGCAGCCTGACAGTCCGAAATGAAAAACTGTTTTTT.

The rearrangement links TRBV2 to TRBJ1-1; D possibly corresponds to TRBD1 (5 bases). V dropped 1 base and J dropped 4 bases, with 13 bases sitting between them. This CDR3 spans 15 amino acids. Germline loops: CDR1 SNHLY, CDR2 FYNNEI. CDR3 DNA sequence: TGTGCCAGCAGTGAAGGCGGGACCCCGTTCACTGAAGCTTTCTTT. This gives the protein CASSEGGTPFTEAFF.

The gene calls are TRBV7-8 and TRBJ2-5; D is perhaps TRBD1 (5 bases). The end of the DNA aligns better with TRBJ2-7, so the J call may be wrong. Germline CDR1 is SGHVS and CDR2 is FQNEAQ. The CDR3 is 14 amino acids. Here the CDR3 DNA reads TGTGCCAGCAGCTTATTACTGGGGCCCTACGAGCAGTACTTC. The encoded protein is CASSLLLGPYEQYF.

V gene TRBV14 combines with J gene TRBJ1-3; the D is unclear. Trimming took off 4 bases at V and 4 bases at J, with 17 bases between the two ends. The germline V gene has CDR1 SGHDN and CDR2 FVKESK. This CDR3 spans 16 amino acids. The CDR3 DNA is TGTGCCAGCAGCCCGACCCGGGTCGGCGGAGGAAACACCATATATTTT. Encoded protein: CASSPTRVGGGNTIYF. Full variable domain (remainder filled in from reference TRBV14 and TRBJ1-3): EAGVTQFPSHSVIEKGQTVTLRCDPISGHDNLYWYRRVMGKEIKFLLHFVKESKQDESGMPNNRFLAERTGGTYSTLKVQPAELEDSGVYFCASSPTRVGGGNTIYFGEGSWLTVV.

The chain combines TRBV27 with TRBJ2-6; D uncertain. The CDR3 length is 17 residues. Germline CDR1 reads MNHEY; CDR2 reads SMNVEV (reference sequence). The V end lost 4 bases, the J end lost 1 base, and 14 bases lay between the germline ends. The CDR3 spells CASSSRSFQSGANVLTF. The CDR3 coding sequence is TGTGCCAGCAGTTCGAGGTCGTTCCAATCTGGGGCCAACGTCCTGACTTTC. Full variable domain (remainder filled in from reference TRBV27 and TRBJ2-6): EAQVTQNPRYLITVTGKKLTVTCSQNMNHEYMSWYRQDPGLGLRQIYYSMNVEVTDKGDVPEGYKVSRKEKRNFPLILESPSPNQTSLYFCASSSRSFQSGANVLTFGAGSRLTVL.

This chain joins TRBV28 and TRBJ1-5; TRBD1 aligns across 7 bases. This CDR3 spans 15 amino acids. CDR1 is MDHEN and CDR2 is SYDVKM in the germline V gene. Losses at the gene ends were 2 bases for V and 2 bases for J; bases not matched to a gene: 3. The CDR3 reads CASSLIRGGNQPQHF. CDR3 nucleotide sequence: TGTGCCAGCAGTTTAATCAGGGGGGGCAATCAGCCCCAGCATTTT.